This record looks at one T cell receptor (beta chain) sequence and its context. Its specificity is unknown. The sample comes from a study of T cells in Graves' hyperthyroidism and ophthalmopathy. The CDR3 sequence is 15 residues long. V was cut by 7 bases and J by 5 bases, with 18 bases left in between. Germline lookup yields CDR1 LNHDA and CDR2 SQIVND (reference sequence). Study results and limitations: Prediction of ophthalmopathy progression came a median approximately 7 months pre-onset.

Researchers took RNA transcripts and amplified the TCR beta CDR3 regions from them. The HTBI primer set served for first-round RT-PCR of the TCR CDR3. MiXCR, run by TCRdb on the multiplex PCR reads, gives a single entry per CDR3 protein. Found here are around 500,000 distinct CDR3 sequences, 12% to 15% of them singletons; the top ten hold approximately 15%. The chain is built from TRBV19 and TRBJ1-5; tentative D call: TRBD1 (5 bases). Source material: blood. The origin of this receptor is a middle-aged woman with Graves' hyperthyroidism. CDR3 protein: CASNPGTEYYQPQHF. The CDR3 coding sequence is TGTGCCAGTAACCCCGGGACGGAATATTATCAGCCCCAGCATTTT.